The T cell receptor beta chain described here comes from a study of cytomegalovirus exposure and HLA in healthy donors. Whole-study context: A subsequent analysis reported that the roughly 120 validation repertoires were produced on the same platform that had also been used for the 666 first-cohort repertoires.

Between the trimmed V and J ends, which lost 4 bases and 1 base, there was a span of 11 bases. Germline V gene lookup returns CDR1 MNHNS and CDR2 SASEGT. The CDR3 totals 14 residues. Of note for this clone: What it binds is unknown.

Study results and caveats: In vitro assays verified that three CMV-associated chains recognized CMV antigens specifically. A classifier reportedly called cytomegalovirus status with high sensitivity and specificity.

TCRdb's table, derived via immunoSEQ multiplex PCR, lists solely in-frame clones and lacks some. The repertoire holds about 220,000 clones, with around nine tenths as singletons. The donors were part of the approximately 120-subject validation cohort, which stood apart from the approximately 640-subject first cohort. The sequenced material came from PBMCs. The chain carries TRBV6-1 and TRBJ2-7; maybe TRBD1 (6 bases). This receptor was taken from a woman between 18 and 29 years old in good health and CMV-seronegative. The CDR3, as DNA: TGTGCCAGCAGTGGCTACAGGGAATCCTACGAGCAGTACTTC. Its protein product is CASSGYRESYEQYF.